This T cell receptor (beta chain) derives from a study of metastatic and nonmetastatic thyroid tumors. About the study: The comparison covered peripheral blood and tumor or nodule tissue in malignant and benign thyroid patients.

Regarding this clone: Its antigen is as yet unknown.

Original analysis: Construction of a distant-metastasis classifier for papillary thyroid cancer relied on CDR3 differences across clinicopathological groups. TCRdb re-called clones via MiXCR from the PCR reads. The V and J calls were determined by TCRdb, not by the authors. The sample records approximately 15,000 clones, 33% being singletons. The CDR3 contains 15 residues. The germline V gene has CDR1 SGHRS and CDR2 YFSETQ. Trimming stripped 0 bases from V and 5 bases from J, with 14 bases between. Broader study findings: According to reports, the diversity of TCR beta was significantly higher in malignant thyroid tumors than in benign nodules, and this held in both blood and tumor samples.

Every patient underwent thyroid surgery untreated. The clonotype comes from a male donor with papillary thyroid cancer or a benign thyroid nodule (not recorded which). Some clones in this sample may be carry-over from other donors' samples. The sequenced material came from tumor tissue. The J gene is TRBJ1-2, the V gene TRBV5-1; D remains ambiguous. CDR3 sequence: CASSLEDVSSYGYTF. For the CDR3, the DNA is TGCGCCAGCAGCTTGGAAGACGTCTCCTCATATGGCTACACCTTC.